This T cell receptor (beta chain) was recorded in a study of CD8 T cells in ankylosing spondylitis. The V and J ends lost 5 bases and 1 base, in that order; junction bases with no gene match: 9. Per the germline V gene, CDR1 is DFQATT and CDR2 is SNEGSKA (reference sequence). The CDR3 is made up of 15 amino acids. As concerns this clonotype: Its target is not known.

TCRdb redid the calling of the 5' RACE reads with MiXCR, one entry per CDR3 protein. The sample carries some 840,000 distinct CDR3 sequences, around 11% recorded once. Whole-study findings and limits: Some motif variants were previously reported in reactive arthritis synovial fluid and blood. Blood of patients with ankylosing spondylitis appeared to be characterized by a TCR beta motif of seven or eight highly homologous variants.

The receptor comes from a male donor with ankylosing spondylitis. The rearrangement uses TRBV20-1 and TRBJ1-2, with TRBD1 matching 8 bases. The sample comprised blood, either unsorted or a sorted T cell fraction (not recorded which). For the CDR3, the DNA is TGCAGTGCTGGGGACAGGAGAACCAATAACTATGGCTACACCTTC. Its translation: CSAGDRRTNNYGYTF.